A selection of T cell receptor beta chains follows, all from one sample in a study of OX40 agonist ivuxolimab in advanced cancers. Data came from immunoSEQ multiplex PCR; TCRdb stores just in-frame clones and leaves some out. In the table there are about 50,000 clones, 84% of which are singletons. The sequencing here drew on CD4+ or CD8+ T cells sorted from blood, taken in a trial of the OX40 agonist ivuxolimab. Receptors were obtained from an adult with an advanced solid tumor such as melanoma, head and neck, liver or kidney cancer. CDR3s include the opening cysteine and the closing phenylalanine or tryptophan. D genes are given only for firm matches. Clone sizes are given selectively: once, few, many, or a class where the clone is expanded.

V gene	clone size	J gene	D gene	CDR3 DNA	CDR3 protein
TRBV10-3	.	TRBJ1-6	TRBD1	TGTGCCATCAGTGAGAAACAGGGGAGGAATTCACCCCTCCACTTT	CAISEKQGRNSPLHF
TRBV4-2	.	TRBJ2-5	TRBD2	TGTGCCAGCAGCCGCGCTGCTAGCGGGGGTGAGACCCAGTACTTC	CASSRAASGGETQYF
TRBV15	.	TRBJ1-5	.	TGTGCCACCAGCAGAGAACAGGACCAACCCCAGCATTTT	CATSREQDQPQHF
TRBV27	.	TRBJ2-1	TRBD2	TGTGCCAGCAGTACTACTAGCGGGTTAAGTATCAATGAGCAGTTCTTC	CASSTTSGLSINEQFF
TRBV6-5	once	TRBJ1-1	TRBD1	TGTGCCAGCAGCCGGACAGGGGATTTGGATGCTTTCTTT	CASSRTGDLDAFF
TRBV11-1	.	TRBJ2-1	TRBD2	TGTGCCAGCAGCGTGGGGACTAGCGGTCATAATGAGCAGTTCTTC	CASSVGTSGHNEQFF
TRBV7-6	.	TRBJ1-1	.	TGTGCCAGCAGCTTGACGGGTCCCGATAGCACTGAAGCTTTCTTT	CASSLTGPDSTEAFF
TRBV6-5	few	TRBJ1-2	.	TGTGCCAGCAGCCAATACGAGAACCAGGGTGACTACACCTTC	CASSQYENQGDYTF
TRBV6-6	.	TRBJ1-4	TRBD1	TGTGCCAGCCTACAGACAGGGCCTGAAAAACTGTTTTTT	CASLQTGPEKLFF
TRBV5-1	.	TRBJ1-5	TRBD1	TGCGCCAGCAGCCCGGGACAGGGAAATCAGCCCCAGCATTTT	CASSPGQGNQPQHF
TRBV7-6	once	TRBJ1-2	.	TGTGCCAGCAGCTTTGGCCCCGGAGAGGAGGTGCGTGGCTACACCTTC	CASSFGPGEEVRGYTF
TRBV9	once	TRBJ2-5	.	TGTGCCAGCAGCGTCGGTGTAGCGGAGGCCCAAGAGACCCAGTACTTC	CASSVGVAEAQETQYF
TRBV7-3	.	TRBJ2-3	.	TGTGCCAGCAGCTTGGATTTTACCGCAGATACGCAGTATTTT	CASSLDFTADTQYF
TRBV19	.	TRBJ2-7	.	TGTGCCAGTAGTATCCTTGGTGGGGGCTCCTACGAGCAGTACTTC	CASSILGGGSYEQYF
TRBV18	.	TRBJ2-5	.	TGTGCCAGCTTACTACAGGGCCACCAAGAGACCCAGTACTTC	CASLLQGHQETQYF
TRBV5-1	.	TRBJ1-3	TRBD1	TGCGCCAGCAGCTCTGGACAGGGGGCGATGTACACCATATATTTT	CASSSGQGAMYTIYF
TRBV6-5	.	TRBJ2-1	.	TGTGCCAGCAGGGACAGTGGCCTGCCTGAGCAGTTCTTC	CASRDSGLPEQFF
TRBV19	.	TRBJ2-2	.	TGTGCCAGTAAAAGGAGGGAAGAGGGCGGGGAGCTGTTTTTT	CASKRREEGGELFF
TRBV5-6	.	TRBJ2-7	.	TGTGCCAGCAGCCTCATCCCAGGTCTAGAGGGAAGGGCATTC	CASSLIPGLEGRAF
TRBV2	few	TRBJ1-1	.	TGTGCCAGCAGTCTCGAGTCTGGTGGAGCTTTCTTT	CASSLESGGAFF
TRBV27	once	TRBJ2-5	.	TGTGCCAGCTCGGAACGGAGATGGGCGGAGACCCAGTACTTC	CASSERRWAETQYF
TRBV7-2	.	TRBJ2-3	TRBD2	TGTGCCAGCGGGGGGGGAACCACAGATACGCAGTATTTT	CASGGGTTDTQYF
TRBV2	.	TRBJ2-3	.	TGTGCCAGCAGTTGGTCCCCAGGGGCAGATACGCAGTATTTT	CASSWSPGADTQYF
TRBV28	.	TRBJ1-2	.	TGTGCCAGCAGTTCCACGTCGGGGGTTTCTAACTATGGCTACACCTTC	CASSSTSGVSNYGYTF
TRBV6-1	.	TRBJ2-7	.	TGTGCCAGCACCCAAAACGGCGAGCAGTACTTC	CASTQNGEQYF
TRBV15	.	TRBJ2-5	TRBD2	TGTGCCACCAGCAGAGAACTAGCGGGAGAGGCCCAGTACTTC	CATSRELAGEAQYF
TRBV2	.	TRBJ1-6	.	TGTGCCAGCAGTGCCACCGCCGGCAGGGGATCACCCCTCCACTTT	CASSATAGRGSPLHF
TRBV7-9	.	TRBJ1-1	.	TGTGCCAGCAGCCCTCGGGGTATGAACACTGAAGCTTTCTTT	CASSPRGMNTEAFF
TRBV6-1	.	TRBJ1-4	.	TGTGCCAGCAGCCGCGCCTGGGGGGAAAAACTGTTTTTT	CASSRAWGEKLFF
TRBV2	few	TRBJ2-3	.	TGTGCCAGCAGTGAATTGCTACGCACAGATACGCAGTATTTT	CASSELLRTDTQYF
TRBV2	.	TRBJ1-6	.	TGTGCCAGCAACTGGGGTGGGGCAGGGGAGAGTTCACCCCTCCACTTT	CASNWGGAGESSPLHF
TRBV5-6	once	TRBJ2-4	.	TGTGCCAGCAGCACCCGACAGGTCCCTGGCAAAAACATTCAGTACTTC	CASSTRQVPGKNIQYF
TRBV5-6	.	TRBJ2-3	.	TGTGCCAGCAGCTTGGGTATGGGTGCAGATACGCAGTATTTT	CASSLGMGADTQYF
TRBV10-3	.	TRBJ2-1	.	TGTGCCAGCAGCCTTGGCAATGAGCAGTTCTTC	CASSLGNEQFF
TRBV18	.	TRBJ1-3	.	TGTGCCAGCTCACCGAAGGGTGCTGGAAACACCATATATTTT	CASSPKGAGNTIYF
TRBV25-1	.	TRBJ1-1	.	TGTGCCAGCTCAAAAAACAGGGCTTTGAACACTGAAGCTTTCTTT	CASSKNRALNTEAFF
TRBV2	.	TRBJ1-5	.	TGTGCCAGCAGTGAAGCAGGGTTAAGCAATCAGCCCCAGCATTTT	CASSEAGLSNQPQHF
TRBV7-2	.	TRBJ2-7	.	TGTGCCAGCAGCTTAATGGACAGAGGGTACGAGCAGTACTTC	CASSLMDRGYEQYF
TRBV30	.	TRBJ1-5	.	TGTGCCTGGAGTCCTATGGGGGGCTATAGCAATCAGCCCCAGCATTTT	CAWSPMGGYSNQPQHF
TRBV5-6	.	TRBJ1-2	.	TGTGCCAGCAGCTTGGGCGTGGGTGCCTATGGCTACACCTTC	CASSLGVGAYGYTF
TRBV6-5	once	TRBJ2-1	TRBD2	TGTGCCAGCAGTACGCTAGCGGGGGGTTACAATGAGCAGTTCTTC	CASSTLAGGYNEQFF
TRBV30	.	TRBJ1-4	.	TGTGCCTGGAGTAGGTCCCCGGGAGAAAAACTGTTTTTT	CAWSRSPGEKLFF
TRBV30	few	TRBJ1-2	.	TGTGCCTGGAGTATCAGGGCCTATGGCTACACCTTC	CAWSIRAYGYTF
TRBV19	few	TRBJ1-2	.	TGTGCCAGTAGTATCCCTGGGTATGGCTACACCTTC	CASSIPGYGYTF